These 21 T cell receptor beta chains share one sample of origin, sequenced in a study of a mutant IDH1 vaccine in newly diagnosed glioma. Their antigens are not known. Method: immunoSEQ multiplex PCR; TCRdb's copy keeps in-frame clones and lacks some. The data contain over 50,000 clones, approximately 76% of them singletons. Indicated time point: week 47, end of study. In every dose of vaccine, 300 ug of mutant IDH1 20-mer peptide was given alongside topical imiquimod. The sample here was PBMCs, taken from a glioma patient whose treatment included an IDH1 peptide vaccine. The receptors derive from a middle-aged woman with glioma. Some clones in this sample may be carry-over from other donors' samples.

V is TRBV9 and J is TRBJ1-4; maybe TRBD1 (5 bases). V was shortened by 7 bases and J by 6 bases, with 10 bases between the two germline ends. Germline V lookup: CDR1 SGDLS, CDR2 YYNGEE. The CDR3 covers 12 residues. CDR3 DNA: TGTGCCAGCTCCAGAGGGGATGAAAAACTGTTTTTT. Its translation: CASSRGDEKLFF.

V and J are TRBV5-6 and TRBJ1-6, with 8 positions matching TRBD1. This CDR3 region has 15 residues. Trimming removed 0 bases from V and 8 bases from J; junction bases left unmatched: 4. CDR1 is SGHDT, CDR2 YYEEEE, per germline. The CDR3 reads CASSLEGTGDSPLHF. As DNA, the CDR3 is TGTGCCAGCAGCTTGGAAGGGACAGGTGATTCACCCCTCCACTTT.

The chain has TRBV6-4 and TRBJ2-1; D remains ambiguous. V shed 2 bases and J shed 10 bases, with 9 bases lying between them. Germline CDR1 is MRHNA and CDR2 is SNTAGT. The CDR3 has 12 amino acids. The CDR3 bases are TGTGCCAGCAGTGACCTACTTGGGGAGCAGTTCTTC. It codes for CASSDLLGEQFF.

The CDR3 bases are TGCAGTGCTAGATCCCAAGACGAGCAGTACTTC. Protein sequence: CSARSQDEQYF. The chain links TRBV20-1 to TRBJ2-7, with no clear D. V dropped 2 bases and J dropped 5 bases, with 7 bases sitting between them. CDR3 size: 11 residues. The germline V gene encodes CDR1 DFQATT and CDR2 SNEGSKA (reference sequence).

The chain combines TRBV7-2 with TRBJ2-1; D might be TRBD1 (6 bases). Per germline, CDR1 SGHTA and CDR2 FQGNSA. There are 15 residues in the CDR3. The germline V and J ends were trimmed by 6 bases and 8 bases, with 20 bases remaining between them. As DNA, the CDR3 is TGTGCCAGCAGACGGACAGTCTCGTTTTTCGATGAGCAGTTCTTC. Translating gives CASRRTVSFFDEQFF.

The chain links TRBV5-6 to TRBJ2-1; the D gene is possibly TRBD2 (5 bases). Trimming stripped 5 bases from V and 5 bases from J, with 20 bases between. The CDR3 has 16 amino acids. CDR1 is SGHDT and CDR2 is YYEEEE in the germline V gene. This CDR3 reads CASSPSPGYEDNEQFF. The CDR3 DNA reads as TGTGCCAGCAGTCCGAGCCCGGGGTATGAGGACAATGAGCAGTTCTTC.

In this sample, this clone turned up a few times. The chain employs TRBV10-3 and TRBJ1-4; D is perhaps TRBD1 (6 bases). The germline V and J ends were trimmed by 0 bases and 6 bases, with 11 bases remaining between them. This CDR3 region has 15 residues. CDR1 and CDR2 from the germline V gene are ENHRY and SYGVKD. The CDR3 loop reads CAISESGGADEKLFF. CDR3 DNA sequence: TGTGCCATCAGTGAGTCGGGGGGCGCGGATGAAAAACTGTTTTTT.

This clone was found once. This chain links TRBV27 with TRBJ2-7; D unresolved. This CDR3 contains 13 residues. Germline V gene data show CDR1 as MNHEY and CDR2 as SMNVEV (reference sequence). The V gene lost 5 bases and the J gene lost 3 bases, with 11 bases spanning the gap. The CDR3 here is CASSAAGYYEQYF. In nucleotides, the CDR3 is TGTGCCAGCAGTGCTGCAGGATACTACGAGCAGTACTTC.

V usage is TRBV28 and J usage is TRBJ2-7; 8 nucleotides align to TRBD2. The CDR3 spans 13 residues. CDR1 is MDHEN and CDR2 is SYDVKM in the germline V gene. J gave up 4 bases and V 7 bases, and 6 bases lay outside the gene matches. The CDR3 nucleotides read TGTGCCAGCACTTCCGGGGGGGTTTACGAGCAGTACTTC. Its protein product is CASTSGGVYEQYF.

This chain links TRBV5-1 with TRBJ2-7, with 7 nucleotides matching TRBD2. Trimming at V came to 0 bases and at J to 4 bases, leaving 13 bases not matched to a gene. The germline V gene encodes CDR1 SGHRS and CDR2 YFSETQ. The CDR3 is 17 amino acids. CDR3 in amino acids: CASSLGSGGWAGYEQYF. The CDR3 DNA sequence: TGCGCCAGCAGCTTGGGGTCGGGGGGATGGGCGGGGTACGAGCAGTACTTC.

V gene TRBV27 combines with J gene TRBJ1-1; 7 bases map to TRBD1. The CDR3 spans 14 residues. The V gene end was trimmed by 5 bases and the J gene end by 2 bases; junction bases not matched to a gene: 5. CDR1 and CDR2 from the germline V gene are MNHEY and SMNVEV (reference sequence). The CDR3 region has the DNA TGTGCCAGCAGTCCGGGACAGAGAAACACTGAAGCTTTCTTT. Amino acids: CASSPGQRNTEAFF.

V gene TRBV2 combines with J gene TRBJ1-1; 7 positions match TRBD1. The trim removed 9 bases at V and 0 bases at J, leaving 4 bases unmatched. The CDR3 is 13 amino acids. Germline loops: CDR1 SNHLY, CDR2 FYNNEI. CDR3 protein: CASEGGLNTEAFF. CDR3 in DNA: TGTGCCAGTGAAGGGGGCCTGAACACTGAAGCTTTCTTT.

J is TRBJ1-5 and V is TRBV29-1, with a possible D match to TRBD1 (6 bases). Germline-derived CDR1 and CDR2 are SQVTM and ANQGSEA. Trimming shortened V by 5 bases and J by 0 bases, and 11 bases separated the two germline ends. This CDR3 has 14 amino acids. For the CDR3, the DNA is TGCAGCGTTTCGGACAGTTATAGCAATCAGCCCCAGCATTTT. Its translation is CSVSDSYSNQPQHF.

The chain combines TRBV6-5 with TRBJ2-2; possibly TRBD2 for D (5 bases). Germline lookup yields CDR1 MNHEY and CDR2 SVGAGI. This CDR3 region has 16 residues. V lost 0 bases to trimming and J lost 5 bases, with 13 bases between them. The CDR3 loop is CASSYSEAWDTGELFF. The CDR3 region has the DNA TGTGCCAGCAGTTACTCGGAGGCCTGGGATACCGGGGAGCTGTTTTTT.

This chain uses TRBV19 with TRBJ2-7; D is uncertain. Per the germline V gene, CDR1 is LNHDA and CDR2 is SQIVND (reference sequence). This CDR3 contains 14 residues. Trimming took 0 bases from V and 6 from J, leaving 12 bases between them. This CDR3 is CASSIEKGPGEQYF. Here the CDR3 DNA reads TGTGCCAGTAGTATAGAAAAGGGTCCTGGCGAGCAGTACTTC.

The chain carries TRBV30 and TRBJ2-3; possibly TRBD1 or TRBD2 for D (5 bases each). Germline CDR1 reads GTSNPN; CDR2 reads SVGIG (reference sequence). The CDR3 extends over 12 amino acids. The V end lost 0 bases, the J end lost 4 bases, and 5 bases lay between the germline ends. The CDR3 nucleotides read TGTGCCTGGAGTGTGGGGGCAGATACGCAGTATTTT. Amino acid sequence: CAWSVGADTQYF.

The chain has TRBV9 and TRBJ2-3; unclear D gene. The CDR3 is 15 amino acids. V was shortened by 4 bases and J by 2 bases, with 14 bases between the two germline ends. CDR1 and CDR2 from the germline V gene are SGDLS and YYNGEE. CDR3 DNA sequence: TGTGCCAGCAGCCCCTTGGTGCGGACCACAGATACGCAGTATTTT. Protein: CASSPLVRTTDTQYF.

CDR3 loop: CASSLTPPYEQYF. CDR3 DNA: TGTGCCAGCAGCCTTACACCGCCCTACGAGCAGTACTTC. The V and J genes are TRBV7-9 and TRBJ2-7; D is unclear. The V gene's germline CDR1 is SEHNR and CDR2 FQNEAQ (reference sequence). This CDR3 contains 13 residues. V was pared by 5 bases and J by 2 bases, with 10 bases between.

Comment on this clone: At one end the junction does not follow the germline gene, possibly because of a read error. The chain recombines TRBV7-7 with TRBJ2-2, with D maybe TRBD2 (6 bases). Looked up from germline, CDR1 is SSHAT and CDR2 is FNYEAQ (reference sequence). CDR3 size: 16 residues. This CDR3 is CASSLHGPRETGELFF. The CDR3 nucleotides are TGTGCTAGCAGCTTACACGGGCCCCGGGAGACCGGGGAGCTGTTTTTT.

The V call is TRBV19, the J call TRBJ1-1; D remains unclear. This CDR3 contains 12 residues. V shed 3 bases and J shed 3 bases, with 5 bases lying between them. Germline CDR1 LNHDA, CDR2 SQIVND (reference sequence). This CDR3 is CASSIGYTEAFF. CDR3 sequence (DNA): TGTGCCAGTAGTATTGGATACACTGAAGCTTTCTTT.

This chain connects TRBV11-2 to TRBJ1-1; D gene uncertain. Trimming cost V 5 bases and J 0 bases, with 1 base left between them. The CDR3 runs 11 residues. From germline, CDR1 is SGHAT and CDR2 FQNNGV. The CDR3 spells CASSLNTEAFF. The CDR3 nucleotides read TGTGCCAGCAGCCTGAACACTGAAGCTTTCTTT.